These T cell receptor beta chains were read from a single sample in a study of blood T cells in healthy people across ages. TCRdb reprocessed the 5' RACE reads with MiXCR, giving one entry per CDR3 protein. Here the sample spans roughly 1.9 million distinct CDR3 sequences, approximately 40% being singletons. Input material: blood. The source of these receptors is a human donor in good health. Each CDR3 is given with its conserved first and last residue. Each record gives: D gene, V gene, J gene, clone size, CDR3 protein, CDR3 DNA. The D gene is left open where the match is weak. Rows may omit the clone size; those that give it use once, few, many or a size class.

>TRBD1|TRBV28|TRBJ2-1|NA
CASSLFPLRGYNEQFF
TGTGCCAGCAGTTTATTCCCGCTCAGGGGGTACAATGAACAGTTCTTC
>NA|TRBV5-1|TRBJ2-1|NA
CASSYTESSYNEQFF
TGCGCCAGCAGCTACACAGAGAGCTCCTACAATGAGCAGTTCTTC
>NA|TRBV10-3|TRBJ1-5|NA
CAISGTSIRGGNQPQHF
TGTGCCATCAGTGGCACGTCCATACGAGGAGGCAATCAGCCCCAGCATTTT
>TRBD2|TRBV4-3|TRBJ2-1|many
CASSQGVAGDYNEQFF
TGCGCCAGCAGCCAGGGGGTAGCGGGGGACTACAATGAGCAGTTCTTC
>NA|TRBV4-1|TRBJ2-4|few
CASSEEGTKNIQYF
TGCGCCAGCAGTGAGGAGGGTACCAAAAACATTCAGTACTTC
>NA|TRBV20-1|TRBJ1-1|NA
CSARDRAGFWTEAFF
TGCAGTGCTAGAGATCGGGCAGGTTTTTGGACTGAAGCTTTCTTT
>NA|TRBV4-3|TRBJ2-7|few
CASSQGTGTPISYEQYF
TGCGCCAGCAGCCAGGGGACCGGGACACCGATCTCATACGAGCAGTACTTC
>TRBD2|TRBV5-1|TRBJ2-4|NA
CASSREGYGQYF
TGCGCCAGCAGCCGGGAGGGCTACGGGCAGTACTTC
>TRBD2|TRBV5-1|TRBJ2-1|NA
CASSLSPGLHGNEQFF
TGCGCCAGCAGCTTATCCCCGGGACTACACGGCAATGAGCAGTTCTTC
>NA|TRBV3-1|TRBJ2-3|NA
CASSLGRTRSTDTQYF
TGTGCCAGCAGCCTGGGCCGCACCCGGTCCACAGATACGCAGTATTTT
>NA|TRBV10-3|TRBJ1-2|few
CAIGRQEDLYGYTF
TGTGCCATCGGCCGACAGGAGGACCTCTATGGCTACACCTTC
>NA|TRBV29-1|TRBJ2-3|few
CSVDVTRSTDTQYF
TGCAGCGTTGATGTCACAAGGAGCACAGATACGCAGTATTTT
>NA|TRBV6-1|TRBJ2-7|few
CASSEGRITYEQYF
TGTGCCAGCAGTGAAGGGAGGATCACCTACGAGCAGTACTTC
>TRBD1|TRBV28|TRBJ2-1|NA
CASSWDRPNNEQFF
TGTGCCAGCAGTTGGGACAGGCCTAACAATGAGCAGTTCTTC
>NA|TRBV7-2|TRBJ2-4|NA
CASNLRDTINIQYF
TGTGCCAGCAACCTGCGGGACACTATAAACATTCAGTACTTC
>NA|TRBV4-3|TRBJ2-3|NA
CASSQGTGAITDTQYF
TGCGCCAGCAGCCAAGGCACGGGGGCAATAACAGATACGCAGTATTTT
>NA|TRBV7-2|TRBJ2-1|NA
CASSFRRSGNEQFF
TGTGCCAGCAGCTTTAGACGGAGTGGTAATGAGCAGTTCTTC
>TRBD1|TRBV5-1|TRBJ1-2|NA
CASSLEPDRGHFYGYTF
TGCGCCAGCAGCCTGGAACCCGACAGGGGTCATTTCTATGGCTACACCTTC
>NA|TRBV6-5|TRBJ2-1|NA
CASSYSGIQQFF
TGTGCCAGCAGTTACTCGGGTATACAGCAGTTCTTC
>NA|TRBV29-1|TRBJ1-2|NA
CSVQTGGGYTF
TGCAGCGTCCAAACCGGCGGTGGCTACACCTTC
>NA|TRBV7-3|TRBJ2-7|NA
CASSLRPGSYNEQYF
TGTGCCAGCAGCTTAAGACCCGGATCTTATAACGAGCAGTACTTC
>NA|TRBV3-1|TRBJ2-3|NA
CASSQDSVVDTQYF
TGTGCCAGCAGCCAAGATTCCGTCGTGGATACGCAGTATTTT
>TRBD1|TRBV10-3|TRBJ2-7|once
CAIRKTGGSYEQYF
TGTGCCATCAGAAAGACAGGGGGTTCATACGAGCAGTACTTC
>NA|TRBV20-1|TRBJ2-5|few
CSFQRRETQYF
TGCAGCTTTCAAAGGCGGGAGACCCAGTACTTC
>NA|TRBV3-1|TRBJ1-1|few
CASSRMGNSEAFF
TGTGCCAGCAGCCGGATGGGAAACAGTGAAGCTTTCTTT
>NA|TRBV12-3/TRBV12-4|TRBJ2-3|few
CASSPPGPQSITDTQYF
TGTGCCAGCAGTCCGCCGGGTCCTCAGTCGATCACAGATACGCAGTATTTT
>NA|TRBV7-9|TRBJ2-1|few
CASSSQYEQFF
TGTGCCAGCAGCTCACAGTATGAGCAGTTCTTC
>NA|TRBV2|TRBJ1-2|NA
CASSAIRGSDYGYTF
TGTGCCAGCAGTGCCATCAGGGGTTCGGACTATGGCTACACCTTC
>NA|TRBV12-3/TRBV12-4|TRBJ2-3|few
CASSFGSAGILTDTQYF
TGTGCCAGCAGTTTTGGCTCCGCGGGCATACTCACAGATACGCAGTATTTT
>TRBD1|TRBV7-2|TRBJ2-3|few
CASSLVGTGGAADTQYF
TGTGCCAGCAGCTTAGTGGGGACAGGGGGCGCAGCAGATACGCAGTATTTT
>NA|TRBV20-1|TRBJ2-3|once
CSAIRGPRTDTQYF
TGCAGTGCTATACGGGGGCCCCGCACAGATACGCAGTATTTT
>TRBD2|TRBV25-1|TRBJ2-1|few
CASSKAGGTYNEQFF
TGTGCCAGCAGTAAAGCGGGGGGAACTTACAATGAGCAGTTCTTC
>NA|TRBV5-1|TRBJ2-7|NA
CASSYLRGRAGASYEQYF
TGCGCCAGCAGCTACCTTCGGGGTAGGGCAGGGGCCTCCTACGAGCAGTACTTC
>TRBD1|TRBV6-5|TRBJ2-7|NA
CASSCSTGEVSYEQYF
TGTGCCAGCAGTTGCTCGACAGGGGAAGTCTCCTACGAGCAGTACTTC
>TRBD1|TRBV3-1|TRBJ1-2|NA
CASSARDSPPYGYTF
TGTGCCAGCAGCGCCCGGGACAGTCCTCCGTATGGCTACACCTTC
>NA|TRBV5-8|TRBJ1-5|NA
CASSLSGTYQPQHF
TGTGCCAGCAGCTTGTCCGGGACCTATCAGCCCCAGCATTTT
>TRBD2|TRBV7-7|TRBJ2-2|NA
CASSFAGGSTGELFF
TGTGCTAGCAGCTTCGCGGGGGGTAGCACCGGGGAGCTGTTTTTT
>NA|TRBV21-1|TRBJ1-1|NA
CASSRTGTGIIEAFF
TGTGCCAGCAGCCGAACCGGGACAGGGATTATTGAAGCTTTCTTT
>NA|TRBV27|TRBJ2-7|NA
CASSLSVGEASHEQYF
TGTGCCAGCAGTTTATCGGTCGGGGAGGCTTCCCACGAGCAGTACTTC
>TRBD2|TRBV10-2|TRBJ2-3|NA
CASSEGVAGVADTQYF
TGCGCCAGCAGTGAAGGAGTAGCGGGGGTGGCGGATACGCAGTATTTT
>NA|TRBV6-2/TRBV6-3|TRBJ2-7|few
CASSFAGTLYEQYF
TGTGCCAGCAGTTTCGCCGGGACACTGTACGAGCAGTACTTC
>NA|TRBV7-2|TRBJ2-7|NA
CASSTRLVALVDEQYF
TGTGCCAGCAGCACCCGACTAGTAGCATTAGTTGACGAGCAGTACTTC
>TRBD2|TRBV3-1|TRBJ2-7|NA
CASSQIAGRSYEQYF
TGTGCCAGCAGCCAAATAGCGGGGCGTTCCTACGAGCAGTACTTC
>TRBD1|TRBV12-3/TRBV12-4|TRBJ1-1|NA
CASRGTGILNTEAFF
TGTGCCAGCCGCGGGACAGGGATTCTGAACACTGAAGCTTTCTTT
>TRBD2|TRBV11-2|TRBJ2-1|NA
CASTLAGDNNEQFF
TGTGCCAGCACCCTAGCGGGGGATAACAATGAGCAGTTCTTC